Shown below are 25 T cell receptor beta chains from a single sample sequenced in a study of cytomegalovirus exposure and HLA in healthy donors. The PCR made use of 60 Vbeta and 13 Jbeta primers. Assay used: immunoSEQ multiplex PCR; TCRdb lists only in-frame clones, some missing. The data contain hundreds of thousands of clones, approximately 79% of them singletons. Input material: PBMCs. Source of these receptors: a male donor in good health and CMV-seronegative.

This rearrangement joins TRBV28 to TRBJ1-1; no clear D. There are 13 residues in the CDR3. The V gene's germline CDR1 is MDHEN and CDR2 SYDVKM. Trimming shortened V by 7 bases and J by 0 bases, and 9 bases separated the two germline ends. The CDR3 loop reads CASIEELNTEAFF. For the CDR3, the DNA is TGTGCCAGCATTGAGGAATTGAACACTGAAGCTTTCTTT.

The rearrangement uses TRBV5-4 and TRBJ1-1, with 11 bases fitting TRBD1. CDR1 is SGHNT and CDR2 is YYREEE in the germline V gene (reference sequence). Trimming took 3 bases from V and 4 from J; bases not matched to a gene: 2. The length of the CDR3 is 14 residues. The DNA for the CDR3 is TGTGCCAGCAGCTACGGGACAGGGGGCACTGAAGCTTTCTTT. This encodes CASSYGTGGTEAFF.

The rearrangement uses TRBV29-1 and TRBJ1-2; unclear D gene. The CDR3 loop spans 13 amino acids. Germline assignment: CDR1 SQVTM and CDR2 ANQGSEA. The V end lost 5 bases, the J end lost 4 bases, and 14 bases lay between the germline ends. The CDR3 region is CSVRREGLYGYTF. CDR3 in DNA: TGCAGCGTTCGGCGTGAGGGCCTCTATGGCTACACCTTC.

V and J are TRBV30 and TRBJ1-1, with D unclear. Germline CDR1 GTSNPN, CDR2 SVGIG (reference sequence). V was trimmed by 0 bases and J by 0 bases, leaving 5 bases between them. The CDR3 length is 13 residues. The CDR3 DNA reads TGTGCCTGGAGTGTCTGGCTGAACACTGAAGCTTTCTTT. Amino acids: CAWSVWLNTEAFF.

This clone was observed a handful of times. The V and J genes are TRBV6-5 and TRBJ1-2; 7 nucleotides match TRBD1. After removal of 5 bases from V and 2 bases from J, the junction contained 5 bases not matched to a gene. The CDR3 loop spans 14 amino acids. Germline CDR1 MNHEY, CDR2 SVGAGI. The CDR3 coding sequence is TGTGCCAGCAGTAGGGGGACAGCCAACTATGGCTACACCTTC. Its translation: CASSRGTANYGYTF.

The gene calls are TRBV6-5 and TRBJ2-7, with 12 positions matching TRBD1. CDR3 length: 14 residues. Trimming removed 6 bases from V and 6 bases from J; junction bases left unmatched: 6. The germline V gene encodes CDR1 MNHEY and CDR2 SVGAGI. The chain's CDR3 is CASRGTGGNSEQYF. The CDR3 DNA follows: TGTGCCAGCAGGGGGACAGGGGGCAATTCCGAGCAGTACTTC.

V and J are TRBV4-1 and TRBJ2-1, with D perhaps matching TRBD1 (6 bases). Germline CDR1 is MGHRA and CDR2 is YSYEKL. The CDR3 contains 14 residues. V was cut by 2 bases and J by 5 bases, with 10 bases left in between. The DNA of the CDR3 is TGCGCCAGCAGCCAACTGGACAGTAACAATGAGCAGTTCTTC. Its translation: CASSQLDSNNEQFF.

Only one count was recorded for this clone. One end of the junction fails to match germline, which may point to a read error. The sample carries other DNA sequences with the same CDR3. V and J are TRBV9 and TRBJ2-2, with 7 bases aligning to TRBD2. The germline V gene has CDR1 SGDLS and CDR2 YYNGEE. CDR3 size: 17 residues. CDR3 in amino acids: CASSGTLVGDYTGELFF. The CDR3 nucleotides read TGTGCCAGCAGCGGCACTTTAGTGGGGGACTACACCGGGGAGTTGTTTTTT.

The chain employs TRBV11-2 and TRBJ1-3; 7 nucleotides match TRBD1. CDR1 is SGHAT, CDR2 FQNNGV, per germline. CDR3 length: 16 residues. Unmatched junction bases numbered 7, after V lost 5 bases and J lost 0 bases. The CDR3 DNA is TGTGCCAGCAGCGGTACAGGGGTGAGCTCTGGAAACACCATATATTTT. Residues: CASSGTGVSSGNTIYF.

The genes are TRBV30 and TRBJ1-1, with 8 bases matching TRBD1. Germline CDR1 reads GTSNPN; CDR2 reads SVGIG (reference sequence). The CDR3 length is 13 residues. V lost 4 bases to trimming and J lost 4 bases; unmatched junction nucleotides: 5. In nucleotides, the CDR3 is TGTGCCTGGAAAATGGACAGGGTCACTGAAGCTTTCTTT. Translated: CAWKMDRVTEAFF.

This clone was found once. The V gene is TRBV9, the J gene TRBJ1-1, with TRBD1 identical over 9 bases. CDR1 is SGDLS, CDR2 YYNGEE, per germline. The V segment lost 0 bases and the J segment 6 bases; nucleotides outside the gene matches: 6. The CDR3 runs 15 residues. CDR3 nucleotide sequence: TGTGCCAGCAGCGTAGTCCCGGGACAGGGATCTGAAGCTTTCTTT. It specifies CASSVVPGQGSEAFF.

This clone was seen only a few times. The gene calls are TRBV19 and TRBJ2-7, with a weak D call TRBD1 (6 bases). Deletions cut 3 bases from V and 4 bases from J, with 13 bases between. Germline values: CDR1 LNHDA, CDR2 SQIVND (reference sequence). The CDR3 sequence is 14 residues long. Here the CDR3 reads CASSISPGQYEQYF. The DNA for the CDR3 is TGTGCCAGTAGTATCTCCCCCGGACAGTACGAGCAGTACTTC.

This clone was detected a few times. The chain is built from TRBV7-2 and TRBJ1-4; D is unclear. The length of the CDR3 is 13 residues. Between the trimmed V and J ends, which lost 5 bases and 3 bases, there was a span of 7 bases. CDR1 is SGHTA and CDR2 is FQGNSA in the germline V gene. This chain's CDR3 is CASSRRANEKLFF. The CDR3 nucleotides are TGTGCCAGCAGCCGGAGGGCTAATGAAAAACTGTTTTTT.

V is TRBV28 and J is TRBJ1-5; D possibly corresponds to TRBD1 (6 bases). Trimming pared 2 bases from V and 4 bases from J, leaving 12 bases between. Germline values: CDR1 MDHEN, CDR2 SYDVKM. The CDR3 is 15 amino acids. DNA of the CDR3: TGTGCCAGCAGTTTACCCGACAGGCCTAATCAGCCCCAGCATTTT. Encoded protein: CASSLPDRPNQPQHF.

The CDR3 here is CASSQGEINEQFF. CDR3 coding DNA: TGTGCCAGCAGCCAAGGGGAGATCAATGAGCAGTTCTTC. The chain recombines TRBV4-2 with TRBJ2-1; tentative D call: TRBD2 (5 bases). With 1 base removed from V and 6 bases from J, the gap between germline ends came to 7 bases. The CDR3 is 13 residues long. CDR1 and CDR2 from the germline V gene are LGHNA and YNFKEQ.

The CDR3 nucleotides read TGTGCCAGCAGCCTCGGGACAGTCTACGAGCAGTACTTC. It yields the protein CASSLGTVYEQYF. This chain uses TRBV5-4 with TRBJ2-7; TRBD1 aligns across 7 bases. The CDR3 covers 13 residues. Germline V lookup: CDR1 SGHNT, CDR2 YYREEE (reference sequence). J was trimmed by 3 bases and V by 4 bases; bases with no gene match: 4.

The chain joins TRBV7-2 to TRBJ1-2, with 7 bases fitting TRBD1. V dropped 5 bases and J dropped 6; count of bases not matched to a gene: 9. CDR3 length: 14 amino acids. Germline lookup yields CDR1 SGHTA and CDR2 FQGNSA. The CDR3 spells CASSVDRDQDGYTF. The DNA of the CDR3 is TGTGCCAGCAGCGTCGACAGGGATCAGGATGGCTACACCTTC.

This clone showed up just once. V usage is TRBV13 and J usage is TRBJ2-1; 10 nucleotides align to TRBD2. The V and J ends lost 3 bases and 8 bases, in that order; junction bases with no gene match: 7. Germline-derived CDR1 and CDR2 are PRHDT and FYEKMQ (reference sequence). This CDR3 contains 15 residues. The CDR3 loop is CASSFASGGWDEQFF. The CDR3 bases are TGTGCCAGCAGCTTCGCTAGCGGGGGCTGGGATGAGCAGTTCTTC.

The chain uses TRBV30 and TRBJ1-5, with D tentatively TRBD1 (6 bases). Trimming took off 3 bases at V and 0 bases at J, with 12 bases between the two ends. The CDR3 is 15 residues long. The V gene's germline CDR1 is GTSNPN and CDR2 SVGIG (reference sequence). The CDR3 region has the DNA TGTGCCTGGAGCCGGGGGGCAGTTAGCAATCAGCCCCAGCATTTT. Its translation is CAWSRGAVSNQPQHF. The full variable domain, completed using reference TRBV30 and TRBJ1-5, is SQTIHQWPATLVQPVGSPLSLECTVEGTSNPNLYWYRQAAGRGLQLLFYSVGIGQISSEVPQNLSASRPQDRQFILSSKKLLLSDSGFYLCAWSRGAVSNQPQHFGDGTRLSIL.

The CDR3 DNA sequence: TGTGCCAGCACCAGGAACGGACAGGCCTACGAGCAGTACTTC. Its protein is CASTRNGQAYEQYF. This chain connects TRBV5-4 to TRBJ2-5; TRBD1 matches at 7 bases. The J call may be in error: the DNA end matches TRBJ2-7 better. The germline CDR1 and CDR2 sequences are SGHNT and YYREEE (reference sequence). The CDR3 totals 14 residues.

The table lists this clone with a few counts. The CDR3 coding sequence is TGCGCCAGCAGCTTTCCTCCGACAGGGTACCCGAATGAGCAGTTCTTC. Protein sequence: CASSFPPTGYPNEQFF. The rearrangement links TRBV5-1 to TRBJ2-1; 7 positions match TRBD1. The CDR3 runs 16 residues. V trimming: 2 bases; J trimming: 7 bases; junction bases outside the gene matches: 12. Germline CDR1 and CDR2: SGHRS and YFSETQ.

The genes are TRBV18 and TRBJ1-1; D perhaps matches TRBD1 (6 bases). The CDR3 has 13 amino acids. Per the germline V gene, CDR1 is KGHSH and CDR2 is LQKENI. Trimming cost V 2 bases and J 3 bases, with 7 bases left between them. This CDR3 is CASSPNRDTEAFF. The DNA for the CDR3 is TGTGCCAGCTCACCAAACAGGGACACTGAAGCTTTCTTT.

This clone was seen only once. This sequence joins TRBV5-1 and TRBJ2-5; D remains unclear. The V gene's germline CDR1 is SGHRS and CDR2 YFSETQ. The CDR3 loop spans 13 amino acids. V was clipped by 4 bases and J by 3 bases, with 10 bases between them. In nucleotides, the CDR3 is TGCGCCAGCAGCCCCAGGAAGGAAGAGACCCAGTACTTC. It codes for CASSPRKEETQYF.

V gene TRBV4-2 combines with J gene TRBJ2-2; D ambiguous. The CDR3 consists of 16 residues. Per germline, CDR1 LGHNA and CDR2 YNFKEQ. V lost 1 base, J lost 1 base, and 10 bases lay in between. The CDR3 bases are TGTGCCAGCAGCCAAGGTCAAGGAGAGAACACCGGGGAGCTGTTTTTT. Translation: CASSQGQGENTGELFF.

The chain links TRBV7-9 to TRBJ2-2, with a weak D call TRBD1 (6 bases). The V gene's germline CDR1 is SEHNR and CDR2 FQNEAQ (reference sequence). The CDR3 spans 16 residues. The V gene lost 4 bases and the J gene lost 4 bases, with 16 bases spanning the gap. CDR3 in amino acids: CASSSIQGLVTGELFF. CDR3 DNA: TGTGCCAGCAGCTCGATTCAGGGGTTGGTCACCGGGGAGCTGTTTTTT.